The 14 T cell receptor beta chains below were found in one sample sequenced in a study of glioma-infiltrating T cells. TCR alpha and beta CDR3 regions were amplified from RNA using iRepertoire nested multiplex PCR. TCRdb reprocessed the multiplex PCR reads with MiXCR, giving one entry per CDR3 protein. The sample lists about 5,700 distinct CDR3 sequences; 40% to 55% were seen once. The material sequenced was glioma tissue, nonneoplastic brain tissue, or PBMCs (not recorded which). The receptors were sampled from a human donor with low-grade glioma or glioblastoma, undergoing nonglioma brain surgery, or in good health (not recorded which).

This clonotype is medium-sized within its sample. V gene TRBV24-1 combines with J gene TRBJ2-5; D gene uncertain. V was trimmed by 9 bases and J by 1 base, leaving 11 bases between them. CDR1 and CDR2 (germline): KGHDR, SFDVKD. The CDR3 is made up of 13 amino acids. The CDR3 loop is CATAVSPQETQYF. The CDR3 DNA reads TGTGCCACCGCAGTCAGTCCCCAAGAGACCCAGTACTTC.

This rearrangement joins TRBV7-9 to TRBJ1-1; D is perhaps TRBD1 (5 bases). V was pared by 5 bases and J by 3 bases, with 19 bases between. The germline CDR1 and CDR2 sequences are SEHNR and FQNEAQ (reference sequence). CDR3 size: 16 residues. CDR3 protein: CASSAGPGMGDTEAFF. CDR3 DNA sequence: TGTGCCAGCAGCGCAGGTCCAGGGATGGGGGACACTGAAGCTTTCTTT. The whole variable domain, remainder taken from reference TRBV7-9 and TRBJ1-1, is DTGVSQNPRHKITKRGQNVTFRCDPISEHNRLYWYRQTLGQGPEFLTYFQNEAQLEKSRLLSDRFSAERPKGSFSTLEIQRTEQGDSAMYLCASSAGPGMGDTEAFFGQGTRLTVV.

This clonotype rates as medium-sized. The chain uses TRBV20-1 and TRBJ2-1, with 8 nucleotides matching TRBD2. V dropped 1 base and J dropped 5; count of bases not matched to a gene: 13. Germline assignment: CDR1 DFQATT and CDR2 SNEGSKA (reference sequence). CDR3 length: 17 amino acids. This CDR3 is CSARVPLGREADNEQFF. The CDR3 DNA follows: TGCAGTGCTAGAGTGCCCCTCGGGCGGGAGGCGGACAATGAGCAGTTCTTC.

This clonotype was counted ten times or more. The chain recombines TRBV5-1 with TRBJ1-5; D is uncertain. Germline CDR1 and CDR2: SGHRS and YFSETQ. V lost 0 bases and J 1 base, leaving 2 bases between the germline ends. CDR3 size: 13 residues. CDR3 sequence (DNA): TGCGCCAGCAGCTTGGACAGCAATCAGCCCCAGCATTTT. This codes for CASSLDSNQPQHF.

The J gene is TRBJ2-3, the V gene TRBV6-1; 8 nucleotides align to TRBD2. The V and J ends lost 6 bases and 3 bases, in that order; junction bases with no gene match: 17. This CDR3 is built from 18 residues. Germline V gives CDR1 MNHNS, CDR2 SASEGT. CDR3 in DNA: TGTGCCAGCAGCACCAGAAGAGTTCCGGGGGGGCAAACAGATACGCAGTATTTT. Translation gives CASSTRRVPGGQTDTQYF.

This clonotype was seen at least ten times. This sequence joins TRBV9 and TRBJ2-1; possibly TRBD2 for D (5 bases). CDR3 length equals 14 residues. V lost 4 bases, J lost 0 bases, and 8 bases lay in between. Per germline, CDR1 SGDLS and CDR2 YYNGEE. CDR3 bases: TGTGCCAGCAGCCCCCGGGACTCCTACAATGAGCAGTTCTTC. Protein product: CASSPRDSYNEQFF. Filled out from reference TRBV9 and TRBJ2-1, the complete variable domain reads DSGVTQTPKHLITATGQRVTLRCSPRSGDLSVYWYQQSLDQGLQFLIQYYNGEERAKGNILERFSAQQFPDLHSELNLSSLELGDSALYFCASSPRDSYNEQFFGPGTRLTVL.

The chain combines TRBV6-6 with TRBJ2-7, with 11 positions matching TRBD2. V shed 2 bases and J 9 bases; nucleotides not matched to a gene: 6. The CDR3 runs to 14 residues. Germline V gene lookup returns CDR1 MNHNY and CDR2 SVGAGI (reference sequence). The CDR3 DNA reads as TGTGCCAGCAGTTACGCTAGCGGGGGGCTGCTGCAGTACTTC. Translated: CASSYASGGLLQYF.

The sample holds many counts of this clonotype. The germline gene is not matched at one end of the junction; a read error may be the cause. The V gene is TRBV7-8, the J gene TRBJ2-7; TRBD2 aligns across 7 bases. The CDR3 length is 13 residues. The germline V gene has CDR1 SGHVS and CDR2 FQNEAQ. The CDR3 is CASSLEGRGSTYF. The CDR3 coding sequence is TGTGCCAGCAGCTTAGAAGGGAGGGGCAGTACCTATTTC.

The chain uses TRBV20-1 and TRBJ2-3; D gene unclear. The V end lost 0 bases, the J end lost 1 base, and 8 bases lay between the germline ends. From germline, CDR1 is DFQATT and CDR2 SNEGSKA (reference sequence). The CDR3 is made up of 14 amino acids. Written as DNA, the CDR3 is TGCAGTGCTAGAGATACGGGCCGCACAGATACGCAGTATTTT. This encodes CSARDTGRTDTQYF.

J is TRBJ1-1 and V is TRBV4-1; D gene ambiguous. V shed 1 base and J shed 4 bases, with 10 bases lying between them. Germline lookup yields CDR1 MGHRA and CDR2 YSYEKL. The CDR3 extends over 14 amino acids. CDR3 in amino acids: CASSQGKRFTEAFF. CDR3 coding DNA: TGCGCCAGCAGCCAAGGCAAGAGGTTCACTGAAGCTTTCTTT.

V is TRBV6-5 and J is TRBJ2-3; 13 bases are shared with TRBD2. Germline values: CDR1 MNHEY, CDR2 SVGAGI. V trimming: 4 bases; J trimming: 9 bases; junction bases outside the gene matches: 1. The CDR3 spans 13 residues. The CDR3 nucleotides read TGTGCCAGCAGTTCGGGACTAGCGGGAACGCAGTATTTT. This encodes CASSSGLAGTQYF.

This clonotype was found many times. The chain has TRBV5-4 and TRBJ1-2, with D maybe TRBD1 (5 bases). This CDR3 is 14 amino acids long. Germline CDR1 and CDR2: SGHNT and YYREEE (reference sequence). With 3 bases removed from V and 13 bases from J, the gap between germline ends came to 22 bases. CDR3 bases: TGTGCCAGCAGCTCCCTACAGGAAGTCCTTCCCCCCACCTTC. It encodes CASSSLQEVLPPTF.

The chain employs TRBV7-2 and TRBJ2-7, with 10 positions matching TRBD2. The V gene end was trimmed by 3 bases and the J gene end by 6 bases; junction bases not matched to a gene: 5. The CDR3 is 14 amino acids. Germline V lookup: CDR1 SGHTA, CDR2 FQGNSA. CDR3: CASSFLAGVAEQYF. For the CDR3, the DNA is TGTGCCAGCAGCTTTCTAGCGGGAGTCGCCGAGCAGTACTTC. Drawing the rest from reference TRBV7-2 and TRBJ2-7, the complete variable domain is GAGVSQSPSNKVTEKGKDVELRCDPISGHTALYWYRQSLGQGLEFLIYFQGNSAPDKSGLPSDRFSAERTGGSVSTLTIQRTQQEDSAVYLCASSFLAGVAEQYFGPGTRLTVT.

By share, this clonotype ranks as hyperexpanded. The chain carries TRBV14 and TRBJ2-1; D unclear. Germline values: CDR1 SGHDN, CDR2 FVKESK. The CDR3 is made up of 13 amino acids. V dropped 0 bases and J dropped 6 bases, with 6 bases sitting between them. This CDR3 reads CASSQEPGNEQFF. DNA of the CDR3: TGTGCCAGCAGCCAAGAGCCTGGCAATGAGCAGTTCTTC. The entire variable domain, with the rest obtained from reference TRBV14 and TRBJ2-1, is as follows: EAGVTQFPSHSVIEKGQTVTLRCDPISGHDNLYWYRRVMGKEIKFLLHFVKESKQDESGMPNNRFLAERTGGTYSTLKVQPAELEDSGVYFCASSQEPGNEQFFGPGTRLTVL.